The next 21 T cell receptor beta chains were all read from a single sample in a study of blood T cell repertoires in COVID-19. Using immunoSEQ multiplex PCR, the repertoire was profiled, and TCRdb retains in-frame clones only, with some absent. The data show approximately 70,000 clones, approximately 90% seen once. The sequenced sample consisted of peripheral blood. Every receptor here comes from a woman between 45 and 60 years old with COVID-19, enrolled during active disease.

The V call is TRBV6-2 or TRBV6-3, the J call TRBJ2-1, with D possibly TRBD1 on 6 matching bases. Germline loops: CDR1 MNHEY, CDR2 SVGEGT. The length of the CDR3 is 14 residues. V was pared by 5 bases and J by 6 bases, with 14 bases between. CDR3 amino acids: CASSQVRGFNEQFF. CDR3 sequence (DNA): TGTGCCAGCAGTCAGGTCAGGGGCTTCAATGAGCAGTTCTTC.

J is TRBJ2-7 and V is TRBV5-6; 8 bases align to TRBD2. Germline CDR1 and CDR2: SGHDT and YYEEEE. The CDR3 length is 15 residues. V shed 3 bases and J 2 bases; nucleotides not matched to a gene: 7. The DNA for the CDR3 is TGTGCCAGCAGCTACACTAGCGGCTGGCCCTACGAGCAGTACTTC. The encoded protein is CASSYTSGWPYEQYF.

The J gene is TRBJ1-1, the V gene TRBV19; D is possibly TRBD1 (5 bases). The length of the CDR3 is 16 residues. V shed 7 bases and J shed 0 bases, with 18 bases lying between them. Germline V gives CDR1 LNHDA, CDR2 SQIVND (reference sequence). For the CDR3, the DNA is TGTGCCAGTACCATGGGGGGAACCCGGATGAACACTGAAGCTTTCTTT. This encodes CASTMGGTRMNTEAFF. The full variable domain, rest sourced from reference TRBV19 and TRBJ1-1, is DGGITQSPKYLFRKEGQNVTLSCEQNLNHDAMYWYRQDPGQGLRLIYYSQIVNDFQKGDIAEGYSVSREKKESFPLTVTSAQKNPTAFYLCASTMGGTRMNTEAFFGQGTRLTVV.

J is TRBJ2-2 and V is TRBV29-1; D perhaps matches TRBD2 (6 bases). CDR1 and CDR2 (germline): SQVTM, ANQGSEA. This CDR3 contains 11 residues. V was pared by 7 bases and J by 6 bases, with 9 bases between. This chain's CDR3 is CSGGDSGELFF. CDR3 DNA: TGCAGCGGGGGGGACTCCGGGGAGCTGTTTTTT.

This clone was detected a few times. CDR3 DNA sequence: TGTGCCAGCAGGCTACAGGGGGCGGGCAATCAGCCCCAGCATTTT. It specifies CASRLQGAGNQPQHF. The rearrangement joins TRBV2 to TRBJ1-5, with 9 bases aligning to TRBD1. Germline values: CDR1 SNHLY, CDR2 FYNNEI. Trimming cost V 6 bases and J 2 bases; bases outside gene matches: 5. The length of the CDR3 is 15 residues.

V and J are TRBV9 and TRBJ2-1, with D unclear. The V and J ends lost 3 bases and 5 bases respectively, with 15 bases between them. The CDR3 sequence is 15 residues long. The V gene's germline CDR1 is SGDLS and CDR2 YYNGEE. CDR3 amino acids: CASSESFGYNNEQFF. The CDR3 DNA is TGTGCCAGCAGCGAAAGTTTCGGGTATAACAATGAGCAGTTCTTC.

The chain combines TRBV3-1 (or the pseudogene TRBV3-2) with TRBJ1-6; no definite D call. The germline V gene has CDR1 LGHDT and CDR2 YNNKEL (reference sequence). The ends were cut back, 8 bases at V and 6 bases at J, with 11 bases in the middle. This CDR3 has 13 residues. The CDR3 DNA reads as TGTGCCAGCTCCGGGAAGGGTAATTCACCCCTCCACTTT. This codes for CASSGKGNSPLHF.

This chain uses TRBV6-4 with TRBJ2-3; 11 nucleotides line up with TRBD2. V was pared by 4 bases and J by 3 bases, with 0 bases of the junction left unmatched. The CDR3 sequence is 14 residues long. CDR1 and CDR2 from the germline V gene are MRHNA and SNTAGT. The CDR3 loop reads CASSGTSGTDTQYF. CDR3 DNA sequence: TGTGCCAGCAGTGGGACTAGCGGGACAGATACGCAGTATTTT.

The chain recombines TRBV6-6 with TRBJ2-7; TRBD2 agrees at 8 bases. V shed 5 bases and J 6 bases; nucleotides not matched to a gene: 21. This CDR3 spans 18 amino acids. Germline values: CDR1 MNHNY, CDR2 SVGAGI (reference sequence). DNA of the CDR3: TGTGCCAGCAGTCCTTGGTGCCAGCCGGGACTAGTCCCCTGCGAGCAGTACTTC. It specifies CASSPWCQPGLVPCEQYF.

This chain joins TRBV2 and TRBJ2-6; D not resolved. V was cut by 11 bases and J by 8 bases, with 13 bases left in between. The CDR3 loop spans 12 amino acids. Germline-derived CDR1 and CDR2 are SNHLY and FYNNEI. Here the CDR3 DNA reads TGTGCCGAGTCCCACCCATCCAACGTCCTGACTTTC. Translated: CAESHPSNVLTF.

The chain has TRBV28 and TRBJ1-5, with D perhaps TRBD1 (6 bases). Trimming removed 8 bases at V and 3 bases at J, with 8 bases between. From germline, CDR1 is MDHEN and CDR2 SYDVKM. CDR3 length equals 12 residues. The CDR3: CASGQINQPQHF. The CDR3 region has the DNA TGTGCCAGCGGACAGATCAATCAGCCCCAGCATTTT.

The chain has TRBV10-3 and TRBJ2-5; 8 bases agree with TRBD2. This CDR3 is 14 amino acids long. Germline lookup yields CDR1 ENHRY and CDR2 SYGVKD. V gave up 5 bases and J gave up 6 bases; unmatched junction bases: 8. The CDR3 nucleotides read TGTGCCATCAGTAGCCGGGGGGGTGTTAAGACCCAGTACTTC. As protein: CAISSRGGVKTQYF.

The chain couples TRBV15 to TRBJ2-1, with TRBD2 matching over 7 bases. Germline lookup yields CDR1 LNHNV and CDR2 YYDKDF (reference sequence). The CDR3 is 16 amino acids. Trimming removed 0 bases from V and 8 bases from J; junction bases left unmatched: 10. In DNA form, the CDR3 reads TGTGCCACCAGCAGAGATTGGGGGGGGATGGGCGATGAGCAGTTCTTC. It codes for CATSRDWGGMGDEQFF.

V is TRBV4-3 and J is TRBJ2-1, with D tentatively TRBD2 (6 bases). V lost 1 base and J 0 bases, leaving 13 bases between the germline ends. The germline V gene encodes CDR1 LGHNA and CDR2 YSLEER. The CDR3 has 17 amino acids. CDR3 protein: CASSQAAGSRSYNEQFF. In nucleotides, the CDR3 is TGCGCCAGCAGCCAAGCGGCGGGGTCGCGCTCCTACAATGAGCAGTTCTTC.

The rearrangement joins TRBV28 to TRBJ1-5; D ambiguous. Germline-derived CDR1 and CDR2 are MDHEN and SYDVKM. Trimming removed 3 bases at V and 6 bases at J, with 15 bases between. This CDR3 is built from 15 residues. CDR3 residues: CASSFPRGEGQPQHF. For the CDR3, the DNA is TGTGCCAGCAGTTTTCCACGGGGTGAGGGTCAGCCCCAGCATTTT.

This chain connects TRBV7-9 to TRBJ2-7, with D possibly being TRBD1 (6 bases). Trimming removed 5 bases at V and 0 bases at J, with 17 bases between. This CDR3 comprises 16 residues. Germline V gene lookup returns CDR1 SEHNR and CDR2 FQNEAQ (reference sequence). This CDR3 is CASSPTTGWGSYEQYF. The CDR3 DNA sequence: TGTGCCAGCAGCCCCACGACAGGTTGGGGCTCCTACGAGCAGTACTTC.

The rearrangement uses TRBV27 and TRBJ1-1; 11 nucleotides line up with TRBD1. V shed 4 bases, J shed 0 bases, and the junction held 1 base outside the gene matches. Germline V CDR1 and CDR2: MNHEY, SMNVEV (reference sequence). This CDR3 contains 15 residues. The CDR3 loop reads CASSWTGGLNTEAFF. The CDR3 coding sequence is TGTGCCAGCAGTTGGACAGGGGGCCTGAACACTGAAGCTTTCTTT.

The rearrangement uses TRBV5-1 and TRBJ2-1, with 12 bases matching TRBD2. V gave up 2 bases and J gave up 1 base; unmatched junction bases: 10. Germline V lookup: CDR1 SGHRS, CDR2 YFSETQ. The CDR3 sequence is 19 residues long. CDR3 in DNA: TGCGCCAGCAGCTTCCCGACTAGCGGGAGCAGTCTTTCCTACAATGAGCAGTTCTTC. Residues: CASSFPTSGSSLSYNEQFF.

The rearrangement uses TRBV24-1 and TRBJ2-5; 7 bases fit TRBD1. The germline gives CDR1 KGHDR, CDR2 SFDVKD. V shed 0 bases and J 3 bases; nucleotides not matched to a gene: 3. This CDR3 is 15 amino acids long. CDR3 in DNA: TGTGCCACCAGTGATTTGGGGACAGCCAAAGAGACCCAGTACTTC. Residues: CATSDLGTAKETQYF.

The chain uses TRBV5-6 and TRBJ2-6; D gene ambiguous. Germline CDR1 SGHDT, CDR2 YYEEEE. The CDR3 is 14 residues long. V was shortened by 1 base and J by 2 bases, with 4 bases between the two germline ends. This CDR3 is CASSLITGANVLTF. The DNA of the CDR3 is TGTGCCAGCAGCTTGATTACTGGGGCCAACGTCCTGACTTTC.

The chain couples TRBV19 to TRBJ1-1, with 7 bases fitting TRBD1. Germline-derived CDR1 and CDR2 are LNHDA and SQIVND (reference sequence). With V trimmed by 6 bases and J by 1 base, 5 bases remained unmatched. CDR3 size: 14 residues. The CDR3 DNA sequence: TGTGCCAGTAGCAGGGACAGACCGAACACTGAAGCTTTCTTT. It translates to CASSRDRPNTEAFF.